These T cell receptor beta chains were read from a single sample in a study of blood T cell repertoires in COVID-19. Repertoires were generated with immunoSEQ multiplex PCR, while TCRdb's copy carries only in-frame clones and drops some. The table lists around 200,000 clones, around 90% of them singletons. Source material: peripheral blood. The source of these receptors is a man in his forties with active or convalescent COVID-19. The conserved cysteine and the conserved F or W are not part of the CDR3 here.

j_gene,v_gene,CDR3aa
TRBJ1-3,TRBV12-3/TRBV12-4,ASYLGGGNTIY
TRBJ1-2,TRBV5-4,ASSLEQGNYGYT
TRBJ1-2,TRBV6-6,ASSYSLGQNYGYT
TRBJ2-1,TRBV28,ASTPGGVNSYNEQF
TRBJ1-6,TRBV19,ASSTGVIGYNSPLH
TRBJ2-5,TRBV5-4,ASSLRLAGTGQETQY
TRBJ2-1,TRBV14,ASSQARWSYNEQF
TRBJ1-5,TRBV5-8,ASSRTGTNYQPQH
TRBJ2-1,TRBV28,ASSLVGDAGKKF
TRBJ2-7,TRBV9,ASSISDRGPYEQY
TRBJ1-5,TRBV6-2/TRBV6-3,ASSPGGGNQPQH
TRBJ2-1,TRBV6-2/TRBV6-3,ASSYSWGGIEQF
TRBJ2-2,TRBV2,ASRLGQGRTGELF
TRBJ2-7,TRBV7-2,ASSEPGHIYEQY
TRBJ1-5,TRBV6-5,ASILTGTSYQPQH
TRBJ2-5,TRBV5-4,ASSPPGGGQETQY
TRBJ2-5,TRBV25-1,ASSDQGVRETQY
TRBJ1-5,TRBV6-1,ASSVQGRGFARVPQH
TRBJ1-6,TRBV18,ASSPGTGSNSPLH
TRBJ2-3,TRBV2,ASKGGDTQY
TRBJ2-7,TRBV5-4,ASSLDSAPQY
TRBJ2-2,TRBV6-5,ASSLGQGEAGELF
TRBJ1-6,TRBV27,ASSLRGSSYNSPLH
TRBJ2-7,TRBV25-1,ASSALRTGGHEQY
TRBJ2-1,TRBV3-1/TRBV3-2,ASRPMTGNFNEQF
TRBJ1-2,TRBV2,ASSLDREEGYT
TRBJ1-2,TRBV14,ASSQGGQGYGYT